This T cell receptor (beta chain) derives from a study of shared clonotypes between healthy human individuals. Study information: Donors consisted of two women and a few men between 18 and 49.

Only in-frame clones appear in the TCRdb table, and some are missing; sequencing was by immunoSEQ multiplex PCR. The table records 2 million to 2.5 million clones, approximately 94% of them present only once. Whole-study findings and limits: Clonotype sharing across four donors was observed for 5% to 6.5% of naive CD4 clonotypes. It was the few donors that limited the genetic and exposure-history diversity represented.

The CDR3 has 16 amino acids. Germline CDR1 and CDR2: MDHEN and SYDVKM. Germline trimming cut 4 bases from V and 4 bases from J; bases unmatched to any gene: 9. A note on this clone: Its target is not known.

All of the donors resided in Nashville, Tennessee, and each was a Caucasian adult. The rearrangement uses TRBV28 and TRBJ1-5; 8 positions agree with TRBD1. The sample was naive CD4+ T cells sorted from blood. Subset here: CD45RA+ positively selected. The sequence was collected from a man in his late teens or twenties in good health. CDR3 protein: CASSSGAGTGNQPQHF. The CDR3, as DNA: TGTGCCAGCAGTTCCGGTGCCGGGACAGGTAATCAGCCCCAGCATTTT.